This TCR beta chain was documented in a study of T cell responses to AZD1222 COVID-19 vaccine. Sequencing used immunoSEQ multiplex PCR; TCRdb keeps in-frame clones, though not all of them. This table has 89,000 or so clones, roughly 86% appearing once. Study-level points and caveats: Spike-wide coverage was observed for vaccine-associated CD4 TCRs, with dominant responses at 160-218 and 743-854. Among the donors, most were white British and more were female, and clonal diversity was possibly underestimated. When two AZD1222 doses had been given, Spike-specific TCR breadth and depth rose.

Remarks on this clone: The antigen is not known.

Looked up from germline, CDR1 is WNHNN and CDR2 is SYGVQD (reference sequence). With V trimmed by 10 bases and J by 5 bases, 10 bases remained unmatched. CDR3 length: 13 residues. The sequenced sample was peripheral blood, obtained 28 days after the second AZD1222 dose. The receptor was derived from an adult who received the AZD1222 COVID-19 vaccine. The chain is built from TRBV10-1 and TRBJ2-5, with TRBD2 identical over 7 bases. CDR3 in amino acids: CATMPPGGETQYF. The CDR3 bases are TGCGCCACCATGCCGCCCGGGGGGGAGACCCAGTACTTC.